What follows describes a single TCR beta chain. Clones were sequenced by immunoSEQ multiplex PCR, and TCRdb holds only the in-frame ones, with some missing. The sample yields approximately 200,000 clones, about 88% seen once. This specimen belongs to a study of blood T cell repertoires in COVID-19. The ends were cut back, 2 bases at V and 3 bases at J, with 14 bases in the middle. This CDR3 is 16 amino acids long. Germline V CDR1 and CDR2: KGHSH, LQKENI. The sequence was collected from a woman aged 55-69 years with acute or convalescent COVID-19. Sequences were obtained from peripheral blood. The chain joins TRBV18 to TRBJ1-3; D might be TRBD1 (5 bases). In DNA form, the CDR3 reads TGTGCCAGCTCACCATTCTCGGGGGACTATGGAAACACCATATATTTT. Its protein is CASSPFSGDYGNTIYF.